The 11 T cell receptor beta chains listed next were all sequenced from one sample in a study of T cell responses to AZD1222 COVID-19 vaccine. Assay: immunoSEQ multiplex PCR; the TCRdb copy retains only in-frame clones and omits some. The sample contains nearly 200,000 clones, under 95% of which appear only once. Sequences were derived from peripheral blood, sampled 28 days after the second AZD1222 dose. Receptors were obtained from an adult who received the AZD1222 COVID-19 vaccine.

The V call is TRBV6-5, the J call TRBJ1-4; D unresolved. Trimming cost V 4 bases and J 0 bases, with 12 bases left between them. Germline loops: CDR1 MNHEY, CDR2 SVGAGI. The CDR3 contains 16 residues. The CDR3 region has the DNA TGTGCCAGCAGTTCGTTTGGGGTTCCAACTAATGAAAAACTGTTTTTT. Its translation: CASSSFGVPTNEKLFF.

The J gene is TRBJ1-1, the V gene TRBV6-5, with 9 bases aligning to TRBD1. This CDR3 is 12 amino acids long. Germline values: CDR1 MNHEY, CDR2 SVGAGI. J gave up 12 bases and V 5 bases, and 7 bases lay outside the gene matches. CDR3: CASSTRDRETFF. As DNA, the CDR3 is TGTGCCAGCAGTACCCGGGACAGGGAAACTTTCTTT.

The V call is TRBV5-4, the J call TRBJ1-2, with D tentatively TRBD1 (5 bases). Germline assignment: CDR1 SGHNT and CDR2 YYREEE (reference sequence). Between the trimmed V and J ends, which lost 1 base and 6 bases, there was a span of 16 bases. This CDR3 comprises 15 residues. The CDR3 bases are TGTGCCAGCAGCTTGCAAGGGACTGGGACGAATGGCTACACCTTC. This translates into CASSLQGTGTNGYTF. Using reference TRBV5-4 and TRBJ1-2 for the parts outside the CDR3, the full variable domain is ETGVTQSPTHLIKTRGQQVTLRCSSQSGHNTVSWYQQALGQGPQFIFQYYREEENGRGNFPPRFSGLQFPNYSSELNVNALELDDSALYLCASSLQGTGTNGYTFGSGTRLTVV.

The gene calls are TRBV28 and TRBJ1-2; 12 positions match TRBD1. The CDR3 runs 15 residues. Germline V gene sequence: CDR1 MDHEN, CDR2 SYDVKM. V gave up 2 bases and J gave up 8 bases; unmatched junction bases: 6. CDR3 residues: CASSLTGTGGGGYTF. The CDR3 bases are TGTGCCAGCAGTTTAACCGGGACAGGGGGCGGAGGCTACACCTTC.

The chain employs TRBV27 and TRBJ1-1; no clear D gene. The CDR3 spans 17 residues. From germline, CDR1 is MNHEY and CDR2 SMNVEV (reference sequence). The ends were cut back, 2 bases at V and 0 bases at J, with 16 bases in the middle. The CDR3 region has the DNA TGTGCCAGCAGTTTAAGGACCGCGGGAAGGGTGAACACTGAAGCTTTCTTT. As protein: CASSLRTAGRVNTEAFF.

The chain employs TRBV6-2 or TRBV6-3 and TRBJ2-6; D gene ambiguous. Trimming pared 5 bases from V and 2 bases from J, leaving 16 bases between. The V gene's germline CDR1 is MNHEY and CDR2 SVGEGT. CDR3 length equals 17 residues. The chain's CDR3 is CASSGVGPRAGANVLTF. In DNA form, the CDR3 reads TGTGCCAGCAGTGGAGTGGGCCCCCGAGCTGGGGCCAACGTCCTGACTTTC.

This sequence joins TRBV6-5 and TRBJ1-1; D call uncertain. Trimming left V 1 base short and J 0 bases short, with 9 bases between. The CDR3 is made up of 15 amino acids. The germline V gene has CDR1 MNHEY and CDR2 SVGAGI. The DNA for the CDR3 is TGTGCCAGCAGTTACTGGTCAGGAGTGAACACTGAAGCTTTCTTT. Translated: CASSYWSGVNTEAFF.

The J gene is TRBJ2-1, the V gene TRBV19; possibly TRBD1 or TRBD2 for D (5 bases each). Germline CDR1 LNHDA, CDR2 SQIVND (reference sequence). The CDR3 runs to 14 residues. V shed 6 bases and J shed 1 base, with 10 bases lying between them. CDR3 coding DNA: TGTGCCAGTAGCGGGGCCTATTCCTACAATGAGCAGTTCTTC. This encodes CASSGAYSYNEQFF.

In the case of this clone: The junction shows a germline mismatch at one end, possibly a read error. This rearrangement joins TRBV29-1 to TRBJ1-2; 8 bases line up with TRBD1. The germline V gene has CDR1 SQVTM and CDR2 ANQGSEA. This CDR3 has 12 amino acids. The CDR3 DNA follows: TGCAGTGTTGACAGGGGCTGGAGGGGCTACACCTTC. Protein sequence: CSVDRGWRGYTF.

V and J are TRBV28 and TRBJ1-1, with TRBD1 as a possible D gene (5 bases). The CDR3 is made up of 13 amino acids. V was shortened by 4 bases and J by 5 bases, with 11 bases between the two germline ends. Germline V gene sequence: CDR1 MDHEN, CDR2 SYDVKM. The CDR3 reads CASSSPTETEAFF. Here the CDR3 DNA reads TGTGCCAGCAGTTCACCGACAGAAACTGAAGCTTTCTTT.

The J gene is TRBJ1-2, the V gene TRBV29-1, with TRBD1 identical over 7 bases. J gave up 5 bases and V 3 bases, and 9 bases lay outside the gene matches. CDR1 is SQVTM and CDR2 is ANQGSEA in the germline V gene. The CDR3 covers 14 residues. The CDR3 DNA sequence: TGCAGCGTTGATATCAACAGGGGACCATATGGCTACACCTTC. Translated: CSVDINRGPYGYTF.